This paragraph reports one T cell receptor (beta chain). What it binds is unknown. The data are from a study of OX40 agonist ivuxolimab in advanced cancers. Study at large: Cohort: approximately 83% men, mean age 60, aged about 20 to 90. The eligibility criteria allowed prior anti-PD-1, anti-PD-L1 or anti-CTLA-4 therapy, and around 40% had some.

Germline V lookup: CDR1 LGHNA, CDR2 YSLEER. There are 15 residues in the CDR3. Trimming shortened V by 0 bases and J by 2 bases, and 10 bases separated the two germline ends. The protocol was immunoSEQ multiplex PCR, while the TCRdb copy is restricted to in-frame clones and leaves out a portion. The sample has approximately 130,000 clones; approximately 90% are singletons. Whole-study findings and limits: Still undetermined is the antigen specificity of the expanded peripheral T cells.

Autoimmune disease history or systemic immunosuppression excluded patients. This TCR came from an adult with an advanced solid tumor such as melanoma, head and neck, liver or kidney cancer. The genes are TRBV4-3 and TRBJ2-5, with D possibly matching TRBD1 (5 bases). The material sequenced was CD4+ or CD8+ T cells sorted from blood, taken in a trial of the OX40 agonist ivuxolimab. CDR3 bases: TGCGCCAGCAGCCAAGATTTAGGGGCTCAAGAGACCCAGTACTTC. It translates to CASSQDLGAQETQYF.